This TCR beta chain came from a study of blood T cell repertoires in COVID-19. On the study more broadly: From the United States, Italy and Spain came samples of acute and convalescent COVID-19. Sample material is recorded as cDNA or gDNA derived from T cells, B-cell-depleted T cells, or PBMCs.

As originally analysed: Estimation of nucleated cell counts relied on the amplification of reference gene primers. Sequencing was performed with immunoSEQ multiplex PCR; in TCRdb, only in-frame clones are kept and a portion is missing. D and trimming come from the DNA, and the V and J calls and clone size come from that table. The repertoire holds tens of thousands of clones, with 85% as singletons. This CDR3 contains 16 residues. Between the trimmed V and J ends, which lost 4 bases and 2 bases, there was a span of 17 bases. Germline V gene data show CDR1 as SGHRS and CDR2 as YFSETQ. This TCR was sampled from a man aged 45-60 years with active COVID-19. The rearrangement links TRBV5-1 to TRBJ2-3; a weak D match, TRBD2 (6 bases). Material for sequencing was peripheral blood. Written as DNA, the CDR3 is TGCGCCAGCAGCGGCGGGATAACCATTTTCACAGATACGCAGTATTTT. Amino acid sequence: CASSGGITIFTDTQYF.